Described below is a single T cell receptor (beta chain) sequence and its context. No antigen is known for it. CDR1 is SGHVS, CDR2 FQNEAQ, per germline. The CDR3 spans 14 residues. Trimming left V 3 bases short and J 8 bases short, with 16 bases between. This sample is part of a study of cytomegalovirus exposure and HLA in healthy donors. Overall study findings and caveats: The investigators catalogued 180 or so TCR beta chains as cytomegalovirus-associated. A later analysis linked a missense variant in DCLRE1C to the trimming of TCR beta V and J genes.

A multiplex PCR was run with 60 Vbeta primers and 13 Jbeta primers. The data were produced by immunoSEQ multiplex PCR, yet TCRdb's version contains in-frame clones alone and is incomplete. This sample lists roughly 75,000 clones; its ten largest clones have about 5%. Healthy donors of bone marrow made up the group. The donors, nominally healthy at sampling, likely had unrecorded immune exposures. The receptor comes from a man in his forties in good health and CMV-seronegative. Material: PBMCs. This sequence joins TRBV7-8 and TRBJ1-2; TRBD1 might be the D (5 bases). As DNA, the CDR3 is TGTGCCAGCAGCTTTTGGACGGGGGGAGACGGCTACACCTTC. Translation gives CASSFWTGGDGYTF. The full variable domain, rest sourced from reference TRBV7-8 and TRBJ1-2, is GAGVSQSPRYKVAKRGQDVALRCDPISGHVSLFWYQQALGQGPEFLTYFQNEAQLDKSGLPSDRFFAERPEGSVSTLKIQRTQQEDSAVYLCASSFWTGGDGYTFGSGTRLTVV.